The rows below give T cell receptor beta chains drawn from one sample of a study of graft-versus-host responses after intestinal transplantation. Assay: immunoSEQ multiplex PCR; the TCRdb copy retains only in-frame clones and omits some. The sample contains about 110,000 clones, around nine tenths of which appear only once. Their antigen targets remain unknown. The specimen comprised unstimulated CD4+ T cells sorted from spleen or lymph node cells, sampled before transplant. The receptors shown here come from a human donor who was the organ donor for an intestinal transplant. Both conserved end residues are part of each CDR3. The D gene is left open where the match is weak. Clone size is stated in some rows and not others, as once, few, many or a class when expanded.

>TRBV4-2|TRBD2|.|TRBJ2-2
TGTGCCAGCAGCCAAGATCAGCGGGAGGGCCGTTTCAACACCGGGGAGCTGTTTTTT
CASSQDQREGRFNTGELFF
>TRBV9|.|.|TRBJ1-4
TGTGCCAGCAGCGGTACAGGGAGGACTAATGAAAAACTGTTTTTT
CASSGTGRTNEKLFF
>TRBV5-4|TRBD2|.|TRBJ2-7
TGTGCCAGCAGCCGGACCGGGACTAGCTCCTACGAGCAGTACTTC
CASSRTGTSSYEQYF
>TRBV29-1|.|.|TRBJ1-2
TGCAGCGTTGAAGATCAGGGCCAGCATGGCTACACCTTC
CSVEDQGQHGYTF
>TRBV30|TRBD2|once|TRBJ2-5
TGTGCCTGGAGCGGACTAGCGGGAAAAGAGACCCAGTACTTC
CAWSGLAGKETQYF
>TRBV5-1|.|once|TRBJ2-5
TGCGCCAGCAGGCAGGAAGAGACCCAGTACTTC
CASRQEETQYF
>TRBV6-1|TRBD2|.|TRBJ2-7
TGTGCCAGCAGAGCCGGGACTAGCGGCTACGAGCAGTACTTC
CASRAGTSGYEQYF
>TRBV6-6|.|.|TRBJ2-3
TGTGCCAGCAGTTACTCTAAGAGGGTAGATACGCAGTATTTT
CASSYSKRVDTQYF
>TRBV25-1|.|.|TRBJ2-7
TGTGCCAGCAGTGAATTCAGGACCAAAAGCTCCTACGAGCAGTACTTC
CASSEFRTKSSYEQYF
>TRBV5-1|.|.|TRBJ1-1
TGCGCCAGCAGCTTGTACCCGGGGCTATTTTCCGCGAACACTGAAGCTTTCTTT
CASSLYPGLFSANTEAFF
>TRBV5-4|TRBD2|.|TRBJ2-3
TGTGCCAGCATGGCTAGCGGGTCAGATACGCAGTATTTT
CASMASGSDTQYF
>TRBV7-3|.|.|TRBJ2-7
TGTGCCAGCAGCTTAACTAGCGGAGGGAACTACGAGCAGTACTTC
CASSLTSGGNYEQYF
>TRBV4-3|.|.|TRBJ2-7
TGCGCCAGCAGCCAAGGACCCGGACGGGGAAGGGGGTACGAGCAGTACTTC
CASSQGPGRGRGYEQYF
>TRBV6-5|TRBD1|few|TRBJ1-5
TGTGCCAGCAGCGACAGGGGGCTGGGACAGCCCCAGCATTTT
CASSDRGLGQPQHF
>TRBV6-6|.|.|TRBJ1-2
TGTGCCAGCCATCGAGGGGCAGGGGAGGGCTACACCTTC
CASHRGAGEGYTF
>TRBV9|TRBD2|.|TRBJ2-5
TGTGCCAGCAGCGTAGGAGATAGCGGGAGCGCCGAGACCCAGTACTTC
CASSVGDSGSAETQYF
>TRBV18|.|.|TRBJ2-1
TGTGCCAGCTCACCACCGTTCCCGGGCTCGGGAAATGAGCAGTTCTTC
CASSPPFPGSGNEQFF
>TRBV7-9|.|.|TRBJ2-7
TGTGCCAGCAGCTTGGGGCTCAGACCTGACGAGCAGTACTTC
CASSLGLRPDEQYF
>TRBV30|TRBD1|.|TRBJ2-1
TGTGCCTGGAACAGGGGGTCCTACAATGAGCAGTTCTTC
CAWNRGSYNEQFF
>TRBV25-1|.|.|TRBJ2-3
TGTGCCAGCAGCACCCCTACAGGCACAGATACGCAGTATTTT
CASSTPTGTDTQYF
>TRBV5-1|.|.|TRBJ2-2
TGCGCCAGCAGCTTGTGGCCCGGATCGAACACCGGGGAGCTGTTTTTT
CASSLWPGSNTGELFF
>TRBV30|TRBD2|.|TRBJ2-3
TGTGCCTGGAGTGGGGGCGGGAGGGCCACAGATACGCAGTATTTT
CAWSGGGRATDTQYF
>TRBV5-5|.|.|TRBJ1-5
TGTGCCAGCAGCCCGGTGGTGGGTAGGGACAATCAGCCCCAGCATTTT
CASSPVVGRDNQPQHF
>TRBV30|.|few|TRBJ1-2
TGTGCCTGGAGTGTACAGAGGGACTATGGCTACACCTTC
CAWSVQRDYGYTF
>TRBV11-2|TRBD1|.|TRBJ2-3
TGTGCCAGCAGCTCACAGGGGTACCACACAGATACGCAGTATTTT
CASSSQGYHTDTQYF
>TRBV6-1|TRBD1|few|TRBJ1-3
TGTGCCAGCAGGATAGGGGGCTTGGAAAACACCATATATTTT
CASRIGGLENTIYF
>TRBV25-1|.|.|TRBJ2-1
TGTGCCAGCAGTTCACCAGGGGGGCTAGCGTCATCCTATGAGCAGTTCTTC
CASSSPGGLASSYEQFF
>TRBV6-6|TRBD1|.|TRBJ1-2
TGTGCCAGCAGTTATTCGGGACAGGTCTATGGCTACACCTTC
CASSYSGQVYGYTF
>TRBV19|TRBD2|.|TRBJ2-7
TGTGCCAGTAGTCGGACTAGCGGGAGATACGAGCAGTACTTC
CASSRTSGRYEQYF
>TRBV19|TRBD1|.|TRBJ2-5
TGTGCCAGCAAGGGACAGGGGAGTTCATTGCAGCAGTACTTC
CASKGQGSSLQQYF
>TRBV7-2|.|.|TRBJ1-1
TGTGCCAGCAGCTTATGGGTGAACACTGAAGCTTTCTTT
CASSLWVNTEAFF
>TRBV9|.|once|TRBJ2-6
TGTGCCAGCAGCCTGGCGTGGGGAGGGGGCTCTGGGGCCAACGTCCTGACTTTC
CASSLAWGGGSGANVLTF
>TRBV5-1|.|.|TRBJ1-4
TGCGCCAGCAGCTTGGGGACGGAGGGTGAAAAACTGTTTTTT
CASSLGTEGEKLFF
>TRBV10-3|TRBD1|.|TRBJ2-7
TGTGCCATCAGTTTGGACAGGGGGAGGGGTTACGAGCAGTACTTC
CAISLDRGRGYEQYF
>TRBV9|.|.|TRBJ2-1
TGTGCCAGCAGCGTAGACGGGGGGCGCTACAATGAGCAGTTCTTC
CASSVDGGRYNEQFF
>TRBV28|.|.|TRBJ1-1
TGTGCCAGCAGTTCGGGGGGCACTGAAGCTTTCTTT
CASSSGGTEAFF
>TRBV7-9|.|.|TRBJ2-1
TGTGCCAGCAGCAGCCGGGCGCAGCACAATGAGCAGTTCTTC
CASSSRAQHNEQFF
>TRBV30|TRBD2|.|TRBJ2-1
TGTGCCTGGAGTAATGGTGGGACTAGTTTGATGGATGAGCAGTTCTTC
CAWSNGGTSLMDEQFF
>TRBV5-1|.|.|TRBJ2-3
TGCGCCAGCAGCCCGGACGACTTTACGCAGTATTTT
CASSPDDFTQYF
>TRBV28|.|.|TRBJ1-1
TGTGCCAGCGGGAACAGGTGGAACACTGAAGCTTTCTTT
CASGNRWNTEAFF